The rows below give T cell receptor beta chains drawn from one sample of a study of early T cells in non-severe SARS-CoV-2 infection. TCRdb called the 5' RACE reads again in MiXCR, with one record for every CDR3 protein. The data hold around 50,000 distinct CDR3 sequences, with 10% to 15% observed a single time. Source material: whole blood. The receptors here all came from an adult who was a healthcare worker with PCR-confirmed SARS-CoV-2 infection or an uninfected control (not recorded which). The CDR3 runs from the conserved cysteine through the conserved F or W. Fields, in order: J gene, D gene, V gene, clone size, CDR3 protein, CDR3 DNA. D genes are given only for firm matches. Clone size appears in some rows only: once, few, many, or a class for an expanded clone.

J gene: TRBJ1-1
D gene: .
V gene: TRBV6-5
clone size: many
CDR3 protein: CASSPLQGYTEAFF
CDR3 DNA: TGTGCCAGCAGTCCCCTCCAGGGCTACACTGAAGCTTTCTTT

J gene: TRBJ2-7
D gene: .
V gene: TRBV9
clone size: many
CDR3 protein: CASSHGQSYEQYF
CDR3 DNA: TGTGCCAGCAGTCACGGACAGTCCTACGAGCAGTACTTC

J gene: TRBJ2-5
D gene: TRBD2
V gene: TRBV6-6
clone size: many
CDR3 protein: CASSYSASGGFRLETQYF
CDR3 DNA: TGTGCCAGCAGTTACTCAGCCAGCGGGGGGTTTAGGTTGGAGACCCAGTACTTC

J gene: TRBJ1-1
D gene: .
V gene: TRBV6-5
clone size: .
CDR3 protein: CASTGRGATEAFF
CDR3 DNA: TGTGCCAGCACCGGGCGGGGGGCCACTGAAGCTTTCTTT

J gene: TRBJ1-5
D gene: .
V gene: TRBV6-6
clone size: .
CDR3 protein: CASSLTAFSNQPQHF
CDR3 DNA: TGTGCCAGCAGCTTGACAGCATTTAGCAATCAGCCCCAGCATTTT

J gene: TRBJ2-7
D gene: TRBD2
V gene: TRBV13
clone size: .
CDR3 protein: CASSLGGRNYEQYF
CDR3 DNA: TGTGCCAGCAGCTTAGGCGGGAGGAACTACGAGCAGTACTTC

J gene: TRBJ2-7
D gene: .
V gene: TRBV5-1
clone size: .
CDR3 protein: CASSLHVGSSYEQYF
CDR3 DNA: TGCGCCAGCAGCTTGCATGTGGGAAGCTCCTACGAGCAGTACTTC

J gene: TRBJ1-5
D gene: TRBD1
V gene: TRBV19
clone size: few
CDR3 protein: CASSRGQINQPQHF
CDR3 DNA: TGTGCCAGTAGTAGGGGACAGATAAATCAGCCCCAGCATTTT

J gene: TRBJ2-7
D gene: .
V gene: TRBV7-9
clone size: many
CDR3 protein: CASSFPPGTASYEQYF
CDR3 DNA: TGTGCCAGCAGCTTTCCCCCCGGGACTGCCTCCTACGAGCAGTACTTC

J gene: TRBJ2-7
D gene: .
V gene: TRBV29-1
clone size: .
CDR3 protein: CSVEVGVYYEQYF
CDR3 DNA: TGCAGCGTTGAAGTGGGGGTGTACTACGAGCAGTACTTC

J gene: TRBJ2-2
D gene: .
V gene: TRBV29-1
clone size: .
CDR3 protein: CSVLRDGRQNTGELFF
CDR3 DNA: TGCAGCGTTCTCCGGGACGGGAGACAGAACACCGGGGAGCTGTTTTTT

J gene: TRBJ1-1
D gene: TRBD1
V gene: TRBV28
clone size: many
CDR3 protein: CASRWTGGTEAFF
CDR3 DNA: TGTGCCAGCAGGTGGACAGGGGGCACTGAAGCTTTCTTT

J gene: TRBJ2-5
D gene: TRBD2
V gene: TRBV29-1
clone size: many
CDR3 protein: CSGARTSGGYQETQYF
CDR3 DNA: TGCAGCGGGGCTCGGACTAGCGGGGGGTACCAAGAGACCCAGTACTTC

J gene: TRBJ2-7
D gene: TRBD2
V gene: TRBV28
clone size: .
CDR3 protein: CASSFSASGIVYEQYF
CDR3 DNA: TGTGCCAGCAGTTTTTCGGCTAGCGGGATAGTGTACGAGCAGTACTTC

J gene: TRBJ2-7
D gene: TRBD2
V gene: TRBV20-1
clone size: few
CDR3 protein: CSAVPTSGRALYEQYF
CDR3 DNA: TGCAGTGCCGTTCCGACTAGCGGGAGGGCCCTCTACGAGCAGTACTTC

J gene: TRBJ1-3
D gene: TRBD1
V gene: TRBV11-3
clone size: few
CDR3 protein: CASSFFSWGQPVSGNTIYF
CDR3 DNA: TGTGCCAGCAGCTTTTTCTCCTGGGGACAGCCCGTCTCTGGAAACACCATATATTTT

J gene: TRBJ1-1
D gene: .
V gene: TRBV12-3/TRBV12-4
clone size: many
CDR3 protein: CASSFMLEIEAFF
CDR3 DNA: TGTGCCAGCAGTTTCATGTTGGAGATTGAAGCTTTCTTT

J gene: TRBJ2-1
D gene: .
V gene: TRBV3-1
clone size: many
CDR3 protein: CASSQVRRSKAGNEQFF
CDR3 DNA: TGTGCCAGCAGCCAGGTTAGGCGGAGTAAAGCGGGTAATGAGCAGTTCTTC

J gene: TRBJ2-1
D gene: TRBD2
V gene: TRBV10-2
clone size: many
CDR3 protein: CASRLAGGPSGEQFF
CDR3 DNA: TGCGCCAGCAGGCTAGCGGGAGGGCCCTCGGGTGAGCAGTTCTTC

J gene: TRBJ2-7
D gene: TRBD1
V gene: TRBV28
clone size: .
CDR3 protein: CASTSGTGSYEQYF
CDR3 DNA: TGTGCCAGCACTTCCGGGACAGGTAGTTACGAGCAGTACTTC

J gene: TRBJ2-3
D gene: .
V gene: TRBV7-9
clone size: .
CDR3 protein: CASTIKGRASTDTQYF
CDR3 DNA: TGTGCCAGCACCATAAAGGGGCGGGCTAGCACAGATACGCAGTATTTT

J gene: TRBJ1-1
D gene: .
V gene: TRBV28
clone size: many
CDR3 protein: CASSSGSDFMNTEAFF
CDR3 DNA: TGTGCCAGCAGTTCAGGATCCGATTTTATGAACACTGAAGCTTTCTTT

J gene: TRBJ1-1
D gene: .
V gene: TRBV5-1
clone size: .
CDR3 protein: CASSYDGARNTEAFF
CDR3 DNA: TGCGCCAGCAGCTACGACGGGGCGCGGAACACTGAAGCTTTCTTT

J gene: TRBJ2-5
D gene: .
V gene: TRBV6-5
clone size: .
CDR3 protein: CASSYKAGSETQYF
CDR3 DNA: TGTGCCAGCAGTTACAAGGCGGGATCTGAGACCCAGTACTTC

J gene: TRBJ1-1
D gene: .
V gene: TRBV6-5
clone size: many
CDR3 protein: CASRHMNTEAFF
CDR3 DNA: TGTGCCAGCAGGCACATGAACACTGAAGCTTTCTTT

J gene: TRBJ2-1
D gene: .
V gene: TRBV4-1
clone size: many
CDR3 protein: CASSQETVTYNEQFF
CDR3 DNA: TGCGCCAGCAGCCAAGAAACGGTAACCTACAATGAGCAGTTCTTC

J gene: TRBJ1-6
D gene: .
V gene: TRBV6-1
clone size: many
CDR3 protein: CASSDTVGSPLHF
CDR3 DNA: TGTGCCAGCAGTGACACCGTCGGGTCACCCCTCCACTTT

J gene: TRBJ2-1
D gene: .
V gene: TRBV19
clone size: many
CDR3 protein: CASSFLAVREQFF
CDR3 DNA: TGTGCCAGTAGCTTTCTAGCAGTAAGGGAGCAGTTCTTC

J gene: TRBJ1-1
D gene: .
V gene: TRBV12-3/TRBV12-4
clone size: many
CDR3 protein: CASSHYRSTEAFF
CDR3 DNA: TGTGCCAGCAGCCATTACAGATCCACTGAAGCTTTCTTT

J gene: TRBJ2-1
D gene: TRBD2
V gene: TRBV6-1
clone size: many
CDR3 protein: CASSGSGGAYEQFF
CDR3 DNA: TGTGCCAGCAGTGGTAGCGGGGGGGCGTATGAGCAGTTCTTC